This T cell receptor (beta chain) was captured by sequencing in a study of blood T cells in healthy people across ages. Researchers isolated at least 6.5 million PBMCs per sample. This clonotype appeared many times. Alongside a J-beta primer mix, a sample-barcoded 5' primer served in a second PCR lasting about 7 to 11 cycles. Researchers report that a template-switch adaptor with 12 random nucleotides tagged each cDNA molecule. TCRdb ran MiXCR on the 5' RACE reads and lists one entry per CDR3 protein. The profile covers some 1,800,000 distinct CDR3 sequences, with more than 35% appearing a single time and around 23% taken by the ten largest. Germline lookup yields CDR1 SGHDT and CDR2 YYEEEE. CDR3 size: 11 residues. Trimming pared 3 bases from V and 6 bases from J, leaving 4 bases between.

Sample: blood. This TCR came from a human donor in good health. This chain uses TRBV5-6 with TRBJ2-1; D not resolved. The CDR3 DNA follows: TGTGCCAGCAGCTACACCAATGAGCAGTTCTTC. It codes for CASSYTNEQFF.